Below, 20 T cell receptor beta chains from the same sample are listed, as sequenced in a study of blood T cell repertoires in COVID-19. The assay was immunoSEQ multiplex PCR, and TCRdb's table has in-frame clones only and misses some. The repertoire has approximately 63,000 clones, roughly 88% of them found once; the top ten carry less than 20%. The material sequenced was peripheral blood. The receptors originated from a woman aged 80 or over with active COVID-19.

Here the CDR3 DNA reads TGTGCCAGCAGTGAAGCGGCCGCAGGGTCTAACTATGGCTACACCTTC. Protein sequence: CASSEAAAGSNYGYTF. The chain uses TRBV6-1 and TRBJ1-2, with a possible D match to TRBD1 (5 bases). The V end was cut by 0 bases, the J end by 0 bases, with 11 bases between. Germline-derived CDR1 and CDR2 are MNHNS and SASEGT. The CDR3 extends over 16 amino acids.

This sequence joins TRBV5-4 and TRBJ1-1; D might be TRBD1 (6 bases). The CDR3 runs to 12 residues. Germline loops: CDR1 SGHNT, CDR2 YYREEE (reference sequence). Trimming cost V 4 bases and J 4 bases, with 8 bases left between them. The CDR3 DNA follows: TGTGCCAGCAGCCCCAGGGGCACTGAAGCTTTCTTT. This codes for CASSPRGTEAFF.

V usage is TRBV7-2 and J usage is TRBJ2-7; D uncertain. This CDR3 has 16 residues. Per the germline V gene, CDR1 is SGHTA and CDR2 is FQGNSA. Between the trimmed V and J ends, which lost 1 base and 2 bases, there was a span of 15 bases. CDR3 in DNA: TGTGCCAGCAGCTTAGTTCTTTGGTCTTGGCCCTACGAGCAGTACTTC. Its translation: CASSLVLWSWPYEQYF.

Here the CDR3 reads CASSPGLAGGAWETQYF. In DNA form, the CDR3 reads TGTGCCAGCAGCCCGGGACTAGCGGGGGGGGCCTGGGAGACCCAGTACTTC. The chain uses TRBV9 and TRBJ2-5, with TRBD2 matching 16 bases. V lost 4 bases, J lost 5 bases, and 8 bases stayed unmatched. The germline V gene encodes CDR1 SGDLS and CDR2 YYNGEE. The CDR3 is 17 residues long.

The chain is built from TRBV7-9 and TRBJ2-1; no reliable D call. Trimming took 5 bases from V and 9 from J, leaving 11 bases between them. CDR1 and CDR2 (germline): SEHNR, FQNEAQ (reference sequence). This CDR3 contains 12 residues. The CDR3 region is CASSQTLGEQFF. The CDR3 DNA sequence: TGTGCCAGCAGCCAAACGCTAGGTGAGCAGTTCTTC.

This clone has only one observation. The V and J genes are TRBV5-1 and TRBJ2-1, with TRBD1 as a possible D gene (6 bases). Germline CDR1 SGHRS, CDR2 YFSETQ. V shed 4 bases and J shed 6 bases, with 20 bases lying between them. The CDR3 contains 16 residues. CDR3 nucleotide sequence: TGCGCCAGCAGCCAATCACAGGGTATCAGGGGCAATGAGCAGTTCTTC. It yields the protein CASSQSQGIRGNEQFF.

The chain combines TRBV3-1 (or the pseudogene TRBV3-2) with TRBJ2-2; 10 bases fit TRBD2. Unmatched junction bases numbered 5, after V lost 0 bases and J lost 4 bases. From germline, CDR1 is LGHDT and CDR2 YNNKEL (reference sequence). The CDR3 has 17 residues. CDR3 loop: CASSQDEERGGTGELFF. For the CDR3, the DNA is TGTGCCAGCAGCCAAGATGAAGAGCGGGGGGGCACCGGGGAGCTGTTTTTT.

The chain uses TRBV3-1 (or the pseudogene TRBV3-2) and TRBJ2-5, with D tentatively TRBD1 (7 bases). Germline CDR1 LGHDT, CDR2 YNNKEL (reference sequence). Deletions cut 0 bases from V and 4 bases from J, with 12 bases between. The CDR3 consists of 15 residues. CDR3 region: CASSQDRQGGETQYF. CDR3 DNA sequence: TGTGCCAGCAGCCAAGATCGACAGGGAGGAGAGACCCAGTACTTC.

The chain employs TRBV2 and TRBJ2-2, with 8 bases identical to TRBD2. The V and J ends lost 6 bases and 5 bases, in that order; junction bases with no gene match: 8. The CDR3 runs 15 residues. Looked up from germline, CDR1 is SNHLY and CDR2 is FYNNEI. CDR3 sequence: CASRPLGLETGELFF. The CDR3 DNA sequence: TGTGCCAGCAGGCCTCTGGGACTAGAGACCGGGGAGCTGTTTTTT.

CDR3 sequence (DNA): TGTGCCAGTAGTATTATAGGGGACTTGGATTCACCCCTCCACTTT. As protein: CASSIIGDLDSPLHF. The chain uses TRBV19 and TRBJ1-6; tentative D call: TRBD1 (5 bases). This CDR3 comprises 15 residues. Germline V gene data show CDR1 as LNHDA and CDR2 as SQIVND (reference sequence). Trimming removed 3 bases from V and 8 bases from J, with 14 bases in between.

V usage is TRBV30 and J usage is TRBJ2-6; TRBD1 is a possible D gene (6 bases). The germline V gene has CDR1 GTSNPN and CDR2 SVGIG (reference sequence). Trimming cost V 0 bases and J 0 bases, with 9 bases left between them. CDR3 length: 16 amino acids. CDR3 loop: CAWSVGQFSGANVLTF. The CDR3 bases are TGTGCCTGGAGTGTCGGACAGTTCTCTGGGGCCAACGTCCTGACTTTC.

The CDR3 DNA is TGTGCCAGTAGTCCCTACCGACTAGCGGGGGGCACCGGGGAGCTGTTTTTT. This gives the protein CASSPYRLAGGTGELFF. The chain combines TRBV19 with TRBJ2-2; 13 bases align to TRBD2. The CDR3 covers 17 residues. Per the germline V gene, CDR1 is LNHDA and CDR2 is SQIVND (reference sequence). The ends lost 5 bases at V and 4 bases at J; junction bases unmatched: 7.

The sample holds one count of this clone. V usage is TRBV2 and J usage is TRBJ2-5; D is perhaps TRBD2 (7 bases). Germline V gives CDR1 SNHLY, CDR2 FYNNEI. Trimming stripped 5 bases from V and 4 bases from J, with 11 bases between. The CDR3 runs to 13 residues. The chain's CDR3 is CASSPGGPETQYF. DNA for the CDR3: TGTGCCAGCAGTCCGGGGGGCCCAGAGACCCAGTACTTC.

The CDR3 spells CASSLARTATDTQYF. In nucleotides, the CDR3 is TGTGCCAGCAGCTTAGCCCGGACAGCAACAGATACGCAGTATTTT. This chain connects TRBV13 to TRBJ2-3; perhaps TRBD1 as D (6 bases). V lost 1 base and J 3 bases, leaving 11 bases between the germline ends. This CDR3 spans 15 amino acids. Germline V CDR1 and CDR2: PRHDT, FYEKMQ (reference sequence).

V usage is TRBV6-5 and J usage is TRBJ2-3; D is unclear. Deletions cut 4 bases from V and 5 bases from J, with 13 bases between. Germline loops: CDR1 MNHEY, CDR2 SVGAGI. The CDR3 consists of 14 residues. Here the CDR3 DNA reads TGTGCCAGCAGTTTCCGGTACAGAGTAGATACGCAGTATTTT. This sequence encodes CASSFRYRVDTQYF.

This chain uses TRBV5-8 with TRBJ2-7, with D unclear. This CDR3 has 14 residues. The V gene's germline CDR1 is SGHTS and CDR2 YDEGEE. V was pared by 0 bases and J by 3 bases, with 10 bases between. CDR3 residues: CASSLAVHHYEQYF. DNA for the CDR3: TGTGCCAGCAGCTTGGCCGTACACCACTACGAGCAGTACTTC.

The chain couples TRBV2 to TRBJ2-7; D might be TRBD1 (6 bases). V lost 5 bases and J lost 4, with 15 bases in between. The CDR3 length is 14 residues. Germline loops: CDR1 SNHLY, CDR2 FYNNEI. The DNA for the CDR3 is TGTGCCAGCAGTCTTCAGGGGTACCCTTACGAGCAGTACTTC. This codes for CASSLQGYPYEQYF.

This clone was picked up one time. The J gene is TRBJ1-4, the V gene TRBV5-4; 10 positions agree with TRBD1. This CDR3 comprises 16 residues. The germline CDR1 and CDR2 sequences are SGHNT and YYREEE (reference sequence). With 3 bases clipped from V and 0 bases from J, the junction kept 2 bases outside the gene matches. The CDR3 loop reads CASSWTGGATNEKLFF. In DNA, the CDR3 is TGTGCCAGCAGCTGGACAGGGGGGGCAACTAATGAAAAACTGTTTTTT.

The chain joins TRBV6-6 to TRBJ1-2; 8 nucleotides align to TRBD1. V was pared by 6 bases and J by 7 bases, with 7 bases of the junction left unmatched. This CDR3 comprises 13 residues. Germline CDR1 reads MNHNY; CDR2 reads SVGAGI (reference sequence). CDR3 amino acids: CASSADRAIGYTF. In nucleotides, the CDR3 is TGTGCCAGCAGCGCGGACAGGGCTATTGGCTACACCTTC.

This rearrangement joins TRBV5-1 to TRBJ2-7, with D tentatively TRBD2 (6 bases). CDR1 and CDR2 from the germline V gene are SGHRS and YFSETQ. The CDR3 runs 15 residues. V was shortened by 4 bases and J by 0 bases, with 14 bases between the two germline ends. CDR3 nucleotides: TGCGCCAGCAGCAGGGGTCCAGCGGGCTCCTACGAGCAGTACTTC. This translates into CASSRGPAGSYEQYF.